Following are 21 T cell receptor beta chains from one sample sequenced in a study of identical twins. From the 5' RACE reads, TCRdb called clonotypes with MiXCR, one entry per CDR3 protein. The sample contains about 890,000 distinct CDR3 sequences, 9% to 15% of which appear only once. These data are also associated with another study on yellow fever vaccine responses in identical twins.

The sequencing input was PBMCs. These receptors came from a woman between 18 and 30 years old in good health.

This clonotype was detected a few times. The chain links TRBV11-3 to TRBJ2-1; D assignment may be TRBD1 or TRBD2 (5 bases each). Between the trimmed V and J ends, which lost 5 bases and 9 bases, there was a span of 11 bases. The CDR3 contains 12 residues. Germline lookup yields CDR1 SGHNT and CDR2 YENEEA. CDR3 nucleotide sequence: TGTGCCAGCAGCGTAGGGACGGGTGAGCAGTTCTTC. Residues: CASSVGTGEQFF.

In its sample, this clonotype was seen a few times. The V gene is TRBV5-1, the J gene TRBJ2-5; D is uncertain. Germline CDR1 reads SGHRS; CDR2 reads YFSETQ. The CDR3 totals 12 residues. V was trimmed by 4 bases and J by 5 bases, leaving 9 bases between them. The CDR3 spells CASSQPPETQYF. Written as DNA, the CDR3 is TGCGCCAGCAGCCAGCCCCCGGAGACCCAGTACTTC.

This clonotype was detected many times. The chain links TRBV5-1 to TRBJ1-2; no reliable D call. Trimming cost V 0 bases and J 2 bases, with 8 bases left between them. CDR1 is SGHRS, CDR2 YFSETQ, per germline. This CDR3 is 14 amino acids long. The CDR3 nucleotides are TGCGCCAGCAGCTTGGAGGCAGTCAACTATGGCTACACCTTC. Encoded protein: CASSLEAVNYGYTF.

V is TRBV20-1 and J is TRBJ2-7, with TRBD2 matching 11 bases. The V gene end was trimmed by 3 bases and the J gene end by 7 bases; junction bases not matched to a gene: 14. The CDR3 is 16 amino acids. Germline CDR1 reads DFQATT; CDR2 reads SNEGSKA (reference sequence). The CDR3 here is CSARFLAGGPGEEQYF. CDR3 in DNA: TGCAGTGCTAGGTTCCTAGCGGGAGGCCCCGGGGAGGAGCAGTACTTC.

The sample holds a few counts of this clonotype. This sequence joins TRBV19 and TRBJ1-2; 8 nucleotides agree with TRBD1. V gave up 6 bases and J gave up 4 bases; unmatched junction bases: 10. The CDR3 has 15 amino acids. Germline V gene data show CDR1 as LNHDA and CDR2 as SQIVND (reference sequence). The CDR3 sequence: CASRPGQGVIYGYTF. The CDR3 bases are TGTGCCAGTAGACCCGGACAGGGAGTCATCTATGGCTACACCTTC.

This clonotype came up many times. The chain has TRBV7-2 and TRBJ1-4, with no clear D. The germline V gene has CDR1 SGHTA and CDR2 FQGNSA. V dropped 5 bases and J dropped 0 bases, with 13 bases sitting between them. The CDR3 extends over 16 amino acids. The CDR3 DNA follows: TGTGCCAGCAGCCCGCGGACGAGTTCAACTAATGAAAAACTGTTTTTT. It yields the protein CASSPRTSSTNEKLFF.

For this clonotype: One end of the junction is discordant with germline, which a read error may explain. This sequence joins TRBV6-2 or TRBV6-3 and TRBJ2-1; D is uncertain. CDR1 is MNHEY, CDR2 SVGEGT, per germline. The CDR3 spans 13 residues. The CDR3 here is CASSYWAVTEQFF. The CDR3 DNA is TGTGCCAGCAGCTACTGGGCTGTCACTGAGCAGTTCTTC.

V is TRBV4-1 and J is TRBJ2-1, with 8 bases matching TRBD2. CDR1 is MGHRA, CDR2 YSYEKL, per germline. Germline trimming cut 0 bases from V and 12 bases from J; bases unmatched to any gene: 10. The length of the CDR3 is 15 residues. CDR3 residues: CASSQDQTSGLGQFF. CDR3 nucleotides: TGCGCCAGCAGCCAAGATCAAACTAGCGGACTGGGGCAGTTCTTC.

V usage is TRBV29-1 and J usage is TRBJ2-5; no definite D call. CDR3 length equals 12 residues. Germline CDR1 SQVTM, CDR2 ANQGSEA. Trimming pared 6 bases from V and 4 bases from J, leaving 12 bases between. This CDR3 is CSVVGQLETQYF. The CDR3 DNA follows: TGCAGCGTGGTGGGCCAGTTAGAGACCCAGTACTTC.

A few counts support this clonotype. The J gene is TRBJ1-1, the V gene TRBV28; D is undetermined. V shed 4 bases and J shed 0 bases, with 9 bases lying between them. The CDR3 is made up of 14 amino acids. The germline V gene has CDR1 MDHEN and CDR2 SYDVKM. CDR3 sequence (DNA): TGTGCCAGCAGTTCCCTTCACTTGAACACTGAAGCTTTCTTT. It specifies CASSSLHLNTEAFF. The full variable domain, completed using reference TRBV28 and TRBJ1-1, is DVKVTQSSRYLVKRTGEKVFLECVQDMDHENMFWYRQDPGLGLRLIYFSYDVKMKEKGDIPEGYSVSREKKERFSLILESASTNQTSMYLCASSSLHLNTEAFFGQGTRLTVV.

The chain is built from TRBV10-2 and TRBJ2-7, with D unresolved. Between the trimmed V and J ends, which lost 7 bases and 5 bases, there was a span of 12 bases. Germline V gene data show CDR1 as WSHSY and CDR2 as SAAADI. The CDR3 has 12 amino acids. CDR3 coding DNA: TGCGCCAGCATGAAGGGTCCGGACGAGCAGTACTTC. This translates into CASMKGPDEQYF.

There are a few counts of this clonotype. The chain combines TRBV18 with TRBJ1-1, with TRBD1 as a possible D gene (6 bases). V was trimmed by 1 base and J by 0 bases, leaving 12 bases between them. Looked up from germline, CDR1 is KGHSH and CDR2 is LQKENI. The CDR3 totals 16 residues. DNA of the CDR3: TGTGCCAGCTCACCACTTATGTCAGGGGTGAACACTGAAGCTTTCTTT. Translation gives CASSPLMSGVNTEAFF.

This chain uses TRBV6-1 with TRBJ1-4; D remains unclear. This CDR3 region has 16 residues. Looked up from germline, CDR1 is MNHNS and CDR2 is SASEGT. V lost 0 bases, J lost 4 bases, and 12 bases lay in between. CDR3 bases: TGTGCCAGCAGTGAAGCGCCTCACGGTCTTAATGAAAAACTGTTTTTT. Amino acid sequence: CASSEAPHGLNEKLFF.

This clonotype was seen more than once but under ten times. The V call is TRBV12-3 or TRBV12-4, the J call TRBJ2-5, with 13 bases identical to TRBD2. V was pared by 6 bases and J by 5 bases, with 6 bases of the junction left unmatched. The CDR3 loop spans 15 amino acids. The CDR3 DNA reads TGTGCCAGCAGGACAAGGGGACTAGCGGGGGAGACCCAGTACTTC. Encoded protein: CASRTRGLAGETQYF.

At least ten counts were recorded for this clonotype. This chain joins TRBV5-1 and TRBJ2-1, with D possibly being TRBD2 (6 bases). Trimming shortened V by 4 bases and J by 6 bases, and 14 bases separated the two germline ends. Per germline, CDR1 SGHRS and CDR2 YFSETQ. The CDR3 is 14 residues long. The CDR3 nucleotides read TGCGCCAGCAGCAGGACCCTAGCGACCAATGAGCAGTTCTTC. Amino acids: CASSRTLATNEQFF. Variable domain in full (rest from reference TRBV5-1 and TRBJ2-1): KAGVTQTPRYLIKTRGQQVTLSCSPISGHRSVSWYQQTPGQGLQFLFEYFSETQRNKGNFPGRFSGRQFSNSRSEMNVSTLELGDSALYLCASSRTLATNEQFFGPGTRLTVL.

The V gene is TRBV5-1, the J gene TRBJ2-5; possible D gene TRBD2, 6 bases. CDR3 size: 15 residues. Between the trimmed V and J ends, which lost 8 bases and 5 bases, there was a span of 22 bases. Germline V gene data show CDR1 as SGHRS and CDR2 as YFSETQ. CDR3 in DNA: TGCGCCAGTGGGTCTCTAGCGACCCGTCCGGAGACCCAGTACTTC. It yields the protein CASGSLATRPETQYF.

This clonotype was counted ten times or more. This rearrangement joins TRBV7-9 to TRBJ1-4, with D possibly matching TRBD1 (5 bases). The CDR3 spans 15 residues. V was shortened by 5 bases and J by 1 base, with 11 bases between the two germline ends. Germline V gene sequence: CDR1 SEHNR, CDR2 FQNEAQ (reference sequence). CDR3 protein: CASSPAGRTNEKLFF. The CDR3 bases are TGTGCCAGCAGCCCAGCAGGGCGAACTAATGAAAAACTGTTTTTT.

The chain employs TRBV6-1 and TRBJ2-1; D is possibly TRBD2 (5 bases). Trimming took 5 bases from V and 9 from J, leaving 20 bases between them. This CDR3 comprises 15 residues. Per the germline V gene, CDR1 is MNHNS and CDR2 is SASEGT. The CDR3 DNA reads TGTGCCAGCAGTCGAGGGCTAGCTGGGAGTACTGAGCAGTTCTTC. Protein product: CASSRGLAGSTEQFF.

This chain joins TRBV12-3 or TRBV12-4 and TRBJ2-1; D may correspond to TRBD1 or TRBD2 (5 bases each). V gave up 3 bases and J gave up 7 bases, with 16 bases separating them. The CDR3 runs 15 residues. The CDR3 loop reads CASSLGVLPRNEQFF. CDR3 sequence (DNA): TGTGCCAGCAGTTTGGGGGTGCTCCCGCGAAATGAGCAGTTCTTC.

This clonotype was observed a single time. This chain joins TRBV19 and TRBJ2-1; D perhaps matches TRBD2 (6 bases). Germline CDR1 reads LNHDA; CDR2 reads SQIVND (reference sequence). This CDR3 has 15 amino acids. Deletions cut 2 bases from V and 4 bases from J, with 12 bases between. In DNA, the CDR3 is TGTGCCAGTAGTATATCGGGACTCCGATACAATGAGCAGTTCTTC. Its protein product is CASSISGLRYNEQFF.

The CDR3: CASTQPFWQGNTGELFF. The CDR3 DNA reads TGTGCCAGCACCCAACCTTTCTGGCAGGGTAACACCGGGGAGCTGTTTTTT. J is TRBJ2-2 and V is TRBV28; D may be TRBD1 (5 bases). V dropped 7 bases and J dropped 2 bases, with 20 bases sitting between them. The CDR3 is 17 residues long. CDR1 MDHEN and CDR2 SYDVKM come from the germline V gene.